Sequencing of this T cell receptor beta chain was carried out in a study of blood T cell repertoires in COVID-19. Germline CDR1 is KGHDR and CDR2 is SFDVKD. Unmatched junction bases numbered 11, after V lost 3 bases and J lost 4 bases. This CDR3 is 19 amino acids long. Some clones are missing from TCRdb's copy, which holds only in-frame ones; the method was immunoSEQ multiplex PCR. The sample consists of 200,000 to 300,000 clones, approximately 84% of them appearing once. This clone has only one observation. This chain links TRBV24-1 with TRBJ2-1; 13 nucleotides match TRBD2. The sample was PBMCs or T cells enriched from blood (not recorded which). The receptor was derived from a man aged 35 to 55 who had recovered from COVID-19. The CDR3 loop is CATSDTGTSGTGIYNEQFF. The CDR3 DNA sequence: TGTGCCACCAGTGATACCGGGACTAGCGGGACGGGAATATACAATGAGCAGTTCTTC.